Listed here are 13 T cell receptor beta chains from one sample, sequenced in a study of blood T cell repertoires in COVID-19. This table comes from immunoSEQ multiplex PCR, and its TCRdb copy is limited to in-frame clones, with some not included. The sample holds about 100,000 clones, around 90% seen once. Sequenced input: peripheral blood. The receptors originated from a man between 18 and 29 years old with acute or convalescent COVID-19.

The chain has TRBV6-5 and TRBJ1-2; 9 bases match TRBD1. Germline trimming cut 6 bases from V and 8 bases from J; bases unmatched to any gene: 7. Germline values: CDR1 MNHEY, CDR2 SVGAGI. This CDR3 has 13 residues. The CDR3 DNA sequence: TGTGCCAGCAGAGGGACAGGGTATGAGGGCTACACCTTC. It translates to CASRGTGYEGYTF.

The V gene is TRBV7-9, the J gene TRBJ2-7; 10 bases match TRBD2. The V segment lost 5 bases and the J segment 2 bases; nucleotides outside the gene matches: 6. Germline assignment: CDR1 SEHNR and CDR2 FQNEAQ (reference sequence). The CDR3 extends over 15 amino acids. The chain's CDR3 is CASSPSSGRAYEQYF. The CDR3 region has the DNA TGTGCCAGCAGCCCGTCAAGCGGGAGGGCCTACGAGCAGTACTTC.

The V and J genes are TRBV5-5 and TRBJ2-7, with D possibly being TRBD1 (6 bases). In germline, CDR1 is SGHKS, CDR2 YYEKEE (reference sequence). CDR3 length: 16 amino acids. V lost 0 bases, J lost 4 bases, and 17 bases lay in between. The CDR3 sequence is CASSLASGKGDYEQYF. For the CDR3, the DNA is TGTGCCAGCAGCTTGGCCTCGGGTAAGGGGGATTACGAGCAGTACTTC.

V and J are TRBV19 and TRBJ1-5; no definite D call. CDR3 size: 15 residues. CDR1 LNHDA and CDR2 SQIVND come from the germline V gene (reference sequence). V was clipped by 3 bases and J by 0 bases, with 9 bases between them. CDR3 nucleotides: TGTGCCAGTAGTATTACCAGATATAGCAATCAGCCCCAGCATTTT. This sequence encodes CASSITRYSNQPQHF.

The chain has TRBV5-4 and TRBJ2-3; D not resolved. The ends were cut back, 6 bases at V and 5 bases at J, with 13 bases in the middle. CDR1 is SGHNT and CDR2 is YYREEE in the germline V gene (reference sequence). The CDR3 runs to 13 residues. This CDR3 is CASTSLPVDTQYF. Here the CDR3 DNA reads TGTGCCAGCACCTCTCTCCCGGTAGATACGCAGTATTTT.

The V and J genes are TRBV14 and TRBJ1-1; D not certain. The ends were cut back, 4 bases at V and 0 bases at J, with 12 bases in the middle. The CDR3 sequence is 15 residues long. Germline V gives CDR1 SGHDN, CDR2 FVKESK. CDR3 nucleotide sequence: TGTGCCAGCAGCCCCCAAAGACTGATGAACACTGAAGCTTTCTTT. Translating gives CASSPQRLMNTEAFF.

This sequence joins TRBV14 and TRBJ1-1; tentative D call: TRBD1 (6 bases). Germline V gene lookup returns CDR1 SGHDN and CDR2 FVKESK. The germline V and J ends were trimmed by 4 bases and 1 base, with 13 bases remaining between them. This CDR3 is 15 amino acids long. Here the CDR3 reads CASSRGTLTNTEAFF. CDR3 DNA: TGTGCCAGCAGCCGAGGGACACTTACGAACACTGAAGCTTTCTTT.

This rearrangement joins TRBV27 to TRBJ1-6, with D perhaps TRBD1 (5 bases). V was shortened by 6 bases and J by 9 bases, with 21 bases between the two germline ends. CDR1 and CDR2 (germline): MNHEY, SMNVEV (reference sequence). The CDR3 sequence is 16 residues long. The CDR3 spells CASSPDTHPSGSPLHF. The CDR3 bases are TGTGCCAGCAGCCCGGACACCCATCCAAGTGGTTCACCCCTCCACTTT.

This clone was seen only once. The chain combines TRBV18 with TRBJ1-6, with a tentative D call TRBD1 (6 bases). This CDR3 comprises 17 residues. Per the germline V gene, CDR1 is KGHSH and CDR2 is LQKENI. Trimming took off 3 bases at V and 2 bases at J, with 14 bases between the two ends. The CDR3 here is CASSPGKTGTYNSPLHF. Written as DNA, the CDR3 is TGTGCCAGCTCACCCGGAAAGACAGGAACCTATAATTCACCCCTCCACTTT.

In its sample, this clone was seen once. The chain uses TRBV18 and TRBJ2-1; TRBD1 agrees at 10 bases. The V and J ends lost 3 bases and 5 bases, in that order; junction bases with no gene match: 7. From germline, CDR1 is KGHSH and CDR2 LQKENI. This CDR3 contains 16 residues. As DNA, the CDR3 is TGTGCCAGCTCACCGACCGGGGGACAGGGGAACAATGAGCAGTTCTTC. Its protein product is CASSPTGGQGNNEQFF.

The chain links TRBV27 to TRBJ1-5; D is possibly TRBD1 (5 bases). V lost 3 bases, J lost 7 bases, and 13 bases lay in between. The V gene's germline CDR1 is MNHEY and CDR2 SMNVEV (reference sequence). The CDR3 sequence is 14 residues long. The CDR3 protein is CASSFGQGRQPQHF. The CDR3 DNA is TGTGCCAGCAGTTTCGGGCAGGGTAGGCAGCCCCAGCATTTT.

The chain combines TRBV19 with TRBJ1-6; maybe TRBD1 (6 bases). Germline CDR1 is LNHDA and CDR2 is SQIVND (reference sequence). Trimming left V 0 bases short and J 8 bases short, with 14 bases between. This CDR3 contains 16 residues. The CDR3 loop is CASSIEGRGAHSPLHF. CDR3 DNA sequence: TGTGCCAGTAGTATAGAGGGCAGGGGCGCTCATTCACCCCTCCACTTT.

The V call is TRBV5-4, the J call TRBJ2-3, with 10 bases that match TRBD2. Trimming took 4 bases from V and 0 from J; bases not matched to a gene: 2. CDR1 and CDR2 from the germline V gene are SGHNT and YYREEE (reference sequence). The CDR3 is 15 residues long. For the CDR3, the DNA is TGTGCCAGCAGCCCGACTAGCGGGAGCACAGATACGCAGTATTTT. This codes for CASSPTSGSTDTQYF.